A single sample is the source of the 27 T cell receptor beta chains below, sequenced in a study of identical twins (dated by TCRdb to 2015 to 2016). Library preparation used 5' RACE. For sequencing, an Illumina HiSeq 2000 was employed. TCRdb itself trimmed the public reads at Q25 with fastp, ran MiXCR and retained productive beta chains. Each entry merges the rows of one CDR3 protein and shows their most common DNA and genes. This sample holds approximately 620,000 distinct CDR3 sequences; under 9% were observed only once. The ten largest make up around 0.98% of the sample. The sample was also linked to a second study, of yellow fever vaccine responses in identical twins.

Sequencing was carried out using PBMCs. These receptors were obtained from a woman aged 18-35 years in good health.

This clonotype was recorded a few times. The chain recombines TRBV3-1 with TRBJ1-2; tentative D call: TRBD1 (5 bases). The germline V and J ends were trimmed by 0 bases and 4 bases, with 9 bases remaining between them. The CDR3 has 14 amino acids. Germline V gene data show CDR1 as LGHDT and CDR2 as YNNKEL (reference sequence). For the CDR3, the DNA is TGTGCCAGCAGCCAAGAGGGCAGGGCCTATGGCTACACCTTC. It specifies CASSQEGRAYGYTF.

The V and J genes are TRBV6-2 or TRBV6-3 and TRBJ2-7; D may be TRBD1 (5 bases). Germline values: CDR1 MNHEY, CDR2 SVGEGT. The ends were cut back, 2 bases at V and 3 bases at J, with 14 bases in the middle. The CDR3 is made up of 15 amino acids. CDR3 loop: CASSYGRQGIYEQYF. Written as DNA, the CDR3 is TGTGCCAGCAGTTACGGTCGGCAGGGAATCTACGAGCAGTACTTC.

This chain joins TRBV27 and TRBJ2-7; D might be TRBD1 (6 bases). The CDR3 loop spans 14 amino acids. In germline, CDR1 is MNHEY, CDR2 SMNVEV (reference sequence). Between the trimmed V and J ends, which lost 5 bases and 5 bases, there was a span of 16 bases. The CDR3 DNA reads TGTGCCAGCAGTGCCAGCGACAGGTCCCACGAGCAGTACTTC. Protein: CASSASDRSHEQYF.

This clonotype was detected only a few times. V usage is TRBV11-2 and J usage is TRBJ2-2; 12 positions match TRBD2. With 1 base clipped from V and 5 bases from J, the junction kept 11 bases outside the gene matches. CDR1 and CDR2 from the germline V gene are SGHAT and FQNNGV. The CDR3 loop spans 19 amino acids. The CDR3 coding sequence is TGTGCCAGCAGCTTAGTTCTCACGACTAGCGGGAGCTGGACCGGGGAGCTGTTTTTT. Protein sequence: CASSLVLTTSGSWTGELFF.

The gene calls are TRBV2 and TRBJ2-7; D not certain. Germline values: CDR1 SNHLY, CDR2 FYNNEI. The CDR3 length is 12 residues. Between the trimmed V and J ends, which lost 11 bases and 4 bases, there was a span of 15 bases. The CDR3 DNA reads as TGTGCCGAACCCTTCCAATGTTACGAGCAGTACTTC. As protein: CAEPFQCYEQYF.

This clonotype showed up just once. This chain links TRBV7-9 with TRBJ2-2; D might be TRBD1 (5 bases). This CDR3 comprises 16 residues. The germline CDR1 and CDR2 sequences are SEHNR and FQNEAQ (reference sequence). V lost 4 bases and J lost 4, with 16 bases in between. Here the CDR3 reads CASSSRQPPSTGELFF. The CDR3 DNA reads TGTGCCAGCAGCTCCAGACAGCCCCCGAGCACCGGGGAGCTGTTTTTT.

CDR3 DNA: TGTGCCAGCAGTGACCGGAAGAGGGAGACCCAGTACTTC. Encoded protein: CASSDRKRETQYF. The chain joins TRBV6-6 to TRBJ2-5; D remains unclear. Germline lookup yields CDR1 MNHNY and CDR2 SVGAGI (reference sequence). The CDR3 covers 13 residues. The germline V and J ends were trimmed by 5 bases and 5 bases, with 12 bases remaining between them.

Ten or more counts support this clonotype. The DNA for the CDR3 is TGCAGCGAGAGGGGTTGGGGAGAGACCCAGTACTTC. It yields the protein CSERGWGETQYF. The chain joins TRBV29-1 to TRBJ2-5; D may match TRBD1 or TRBD2 (5 bases each). The CDR3 length is 12 residues. Deletions cut 7 bases from V and 4 bases from J, with 13 bases between. Germline V gene data show CDR1 as SQVTM and CDR2 as ANQGSEA.

Many counts were recorded for this clonotype. The CDR3 reads CASRTTGTLGEQYF. CDR3 in DNA: TGTGCCAGCAGAACGACAGGGACTCTTGGCGAGCAGTACTTC. The J gene is TRBJ2-7, the V gene TRBV12-3 or TRBV12-4; tentative D call: TRBD1 (7 bases). The CDR3 is 14 residues long. V gave up 6 bases and J gave up 6 bases, with 18 bases separating them.

CDR3 loop: CASLTGTEETQYF. CDR3 DNA: TGTGCCAGCCTAACCGGGACCGAAGAGACCCAGTACTTC. The chain recombines TRBV28 with TRBJ2-5; the D call may be TRBD1 or TRBD2 (5 bases each). The V end lost 8 bases, the J end lost 3 bases, and 13 bases lay between the germline ends. The CDR3 length is 13 residues. CDR1 is MDHEN, CDR2 SYDVKM, per germline.

The J gene is TRBJ1-4, the V gene TRBV20-1, with D possibly matching TRBD1 (5 bases). Trimming took 6 bases from V and 8 from J, leaving 16 bases between them. The CDR3 runs 13 residues. The germline gives CDR1 DFQATT, CDR2 SNEGSKA (reference sequence). The DNA for the CDR3 is TGCAGTGCCGTGGGGGTCTTACGAGAAAAACTGTTTTTT. Its translation is CSAVGVLREKLFF.

This clonotype was found a few times. CDR3 nucleotide sequence: TGTGCCAGCAGGAGACTAGCGGGAATCTCCTACGAGCAGTACTTC. Translation: CASRRLAGISYEQYF. The chain employs TRBV28 and TRBJ2-7, with 11 bases fitting TRBD2. J gave up 0 bases and V 6 bases, and 4 bases lay outside the gene matches. Germline CDR1 MDHEN, CDR2 SYDVKM. This CDR3 has 15 residues.

There are many counts of this clonotype. The chain combines TRBV12-3 or TRBV12-4 with TRBJ2-1; 7 bases are shared with TRBD2. J lost 7 bases, V lost 6 bases, and 15 bases had no gene match. The CDR3 has 16 residues. CDR3 in amino acids: CASRQSGMDPLNEQFF. The CDR3 DNA is TGTGCCAGCAGACAAAGCGGGATGGACCCTTTAAATGAGCAGTTCTTC.

The chain has TRBV28 and TRBJ2-7; TRBD1 agrees at 10 bases. The CDR3 totals 16 residues. Germline-derived CDR1 and CDR2 are MDHEN and SYDVKM. J was trimmed by 4 bases and V by 2 bases; bases with no gene match: 8. CDR3 nucleotides: TGTGCCAGCAGTTTACTGACCGGGACAGGGGTTTACGAGCAGTACTTC. It is translated as CASSLLTGTGVYEQYF.

CDR3 sequence (DNA): TGTGCCAGCAGCGAGGGACAGGGAAGTCTAAACATTCAGTACTTC. Protein: CASSEGQGSLNIQYF. The chain uses TRBV7-6 and TRBJ2-4, with 9 bases identical to TRBD1. Germline loops: CDR1 SGHVS, CDR2 FNYEAQ. This CDR3 has 15 residues. V shed 5 bases, J shed 6 bases, and the junction held 8 bases outside the gene matches.

This clonotype was seen only a few times. The J gene is TRBJ2-7, the V gene TRBV3-1, with D possibly matching TRBD2 (7 bases). Trimming cost V 7 bases and J 2 bases, with 15 bases left between them. Germline lookup yields CDR1 LGHDT and CDR2 YNNKEL (reference sequence). This CDR3 contains 14 residues. The CDR3 here is CASTQQGGPYEQYF. The DNA of the CDR3 is TGTGCCAGCACACAACAGGGAGGGCCCTACGAGCAGTACTTC.

Concerning this clonotype itself: Germline is not matched at one junction end, which may reflect a read error. The chain employs TRBV7-7 and TRBJ2-2; 7 bases line up with TRBD2. The CDR3 is 15 residues long. Germline V gives CDR1 SSHAT, CDR2 FNYEAQ (reference sequence). CDR3 nucleotides: TGTGCTAGCAGCCGAAGGCTAGCGGACACCGGGGAGCTGTTTTTT. Its protein product is CASSRRLADTGELFF. Full variable domain (missing parts from reference TRBV7-7 and TRBJ2-2): GAGVSQSPRYKVTKRGQDVTLRCDPISSHATLYWYQQALGQGPEFLTYFNYEAQPDKSGLPSDRFSAERPEGSISTLTIQRTEQRDSAMYRCASSRRLADTGELFFGEGSRLTVL.

Many counts were recorded for this clonotype. The chain uses TRBV7-2 and TRBJ2-1; 8 nucleotides align to TRBD1. CDR1 and CDR2 from the germline V gene are SGHTA and FQGNSA. Trimming took 5 bases from V and 7 from J; bases not matched to a gene: 13. CDR3 length: 16 residues. This CDR3 is CASSPLDRVNRNEQFF. Written as DNA, the CDR3 is TGTGCCAGCAGCCCCCTGGACAGGGTAAATCGGAATGAGCAGTTCTTC.

This clonotype has ten or more counts. The rearrangement joins TRBV6-5 to TRBJ2-5, with TRBD1 matching over 8 bases. After removal of 6 bases from V and 1 base from J, the junction contained 7 bases not matched to a gene. CDR1 MNHEY and CDR2 SVGAGI come from the germline V gene. This CDR3 spans 15 amino acids. As DNA, the CDR3 is TGTGCCAGCAGCTATGGCACAGGGGGCCAAGAGACCCAGTACTTC. Translation: CASSYGTGGQETQYF.

This chain uses TRBV7-2 with TRBJ1-5, with 8 positions matching TRBD1. Germline V CDR1 and CDR2: SGHTA, FQGNSA. The CDR3 covers 15 residues. Trimming at V came to 5 bases and at J to 3 bases, leaving 6 bases not matched to a gene. CDR3 in amino acids: CASSGGTGVNQPQHF. The CDR3 DNA is TGTGCCAGCAGCGGGGGGACAGGCGTCAATCAGCCCCAGCATTTT.

This clonotype was observed a handful of times. CDR3 DNA sequence: TGCGCCAGCAGCTCTACCCTCTCTCAAAACCCCTCCTACGAGCAGTACTTC. This gives the protein CASSSTLSQNPSYEQYF. The V and J genes are TRBV5-1 and TRBJ2-7; D gene ambiguous. CDR1 SGHRS and CDR2 YFSETQ come from the germline V gene. The CDR3 is made up of 17 amino acids. Deletions cut 3 bases from V and 0 bases from J, with 19 bases between.

This clonotype was recorded many times. The chain links TRBV15 to TRBJ1-5; D may be TRBD1 (5 bases). This CDR3 has 18 amino acids. Trimming left V 3 bases short and J 2 bases short, with 20 bases between. CDR1 and CDR2 from the germline V gene are LNHNV and YYDKDF (reference sequence). The CDR3 loop is CATSRSLAGGIGNQPQHF. The CDR3 bases are TGTGCCACCAGCAGGTCCCTTGCGGGGGGGATTGGCAATCAGCCCCAGCATTTT.

This clonotype has a handful of counts. The chain uses TRBV14 and TRBJ2-3, with 9 bases aligning to TRBD2. V gave up 4 bases and J gave up 4 bases; unmatched junction bases: 21. This CDR3 is 20 amino acids long. Germline V gene sequence: CDR1 SGHDN, CDR2 FVKESK. The CDR3 coding sequence is TGTGCCAGCAGCCTTTTTTTCGACGGGGTAGCGGGAGTACTCCCAGATACGCAGTATTTT. It specifies CASSLFFDGVAGVLPDTQYF.

This clonotype was recorded at least ten times. The chain carries TRBV4-3 and TRBJ2-1; 9 nucleotides agree with TRBD2. CDR1 is LGHNA and CDR2 is YSLEER in the germline V gene. This CDR3 is built from 15 residues. Trimming took 3 bases from V and 7 from J; bases not matched to a gene: 7. This CDR3 is CASSHFSSGVNEQFF. The CDR3, as DNA: TGCGCCAGCAGCCATTTTTCTAGCGGGGTAAATGAGCAGTTCTTC.

The chain uses TRBV12-3 or TRBV12-4 and TRBJ2-7; TRBD1 is a possible D gene (6 bases). V was cut by 1 base and J by 7 bases, with 23 bases left in between. This CDR3 has 17 amino acids. The DNA of the CDR3 is TGTGCCAGCAGTTTAGATCGATGGTCAGGGGCTTCACAGGAGCAGTACTTC. Its translation: CASSLDRWSGASQEQYF.

The chain carries TRBV12-3 or TRBV12-4 and TRBJ2-3; tentative D call: TRBD2 (5 bases). V was cut by 3 bases and J by 5 bases, with 18 bases left in between. CDR3 length: 16 residues. The CDR3 sequence: CASSLGIHRDLDTQYF. DNA for the CDR3: TGTGCCAGCAGTTTGGGGATCCATCGGGATCTAGATACGCAGTATTTT.

This clonotype was seen repeatedly, ten times or more. V usage is TRBV5-6 and J usage is TRBJ2-3; 8 positions match TRBD2. In germline, CDR1 is SGHDT, CDR2 YYEEEE. This CDR3 comprises 15 residues. J gave up 0 bases and V 5 bases, and 5 bases lay outside the gene matches. The CDR3: CASRKPSGSTDTQYF. The CDR3 region has the DNA TGTGCCAGCAGGAAACCTAGCGGGAGCACAGATACGCAGTATTTT.